The clone carrying this T cell receptor (beta chain) has more than one count but fewer than ten. This CDR3 has 16 amino acids. Germline V lookup: CDR1 SEHNR, CDR2 FQNEAQ (reference sequence). With V trimmed by 1 base and J by 3 bases, 8 bases remained unmatched. Profiled with immunoSEQ multiplex PCR; TCRdb holds only in-frame clones, not every one. Found here are about 160,000 clones, 81% of them singletons; the top ten hold about 5.3%. Study members were between roughly 18 and 89 years old and lived in about two dozen US regions. Grouping used clinical history reported by participants in a survey and questionnaire. The data stem from a study of blood T cell repertoires in COVID-19. Study summary: COVID-19 samples from acute and convalescent phases originated in the United States, Italy and Spain. The cDNA or gDNA used as material had been derived from T cells, B-cell-depleted T cells, or PBMCs.

The sample taken for sequencing was PBMCs or T cells enriched from blood (not recorded which). The chain combines TRBV7-9 with TRBJ2-7; 8 bases line up with TRBD2. The source of this sequence is a woman aged 40-49 years with acute COVID-19. CDR3 bases: TGTGCCAGCAGCTTAGTCAGCGGGGGCCAGCTCTACGAGCAGTACTTC. This encodes CASSLVSGGQLYEQYF.